This entry is about one T cell receptor beta chain. The CDR3 consists of 15 residues. V lost 4 bases, J lost 10 bases, and 21 bases lay in between. CDR1 is SGDLS and CDR2 is YYNGEE in the germline V gene. The data derive from a study of shared clonotypes between healthy human individuals. TCRdb keeps only in-frame clones here, not all; method: immunoSEQ multiplex PCR. The top ten hold approximately 0.41% of the sample, which has about 2.5 million clones, less than 95% seen once. The rearrangement links TRBV9 to TRBJ2-1; the D gene could be TRBD1 or TRBD2 (7 bases each). Sequenced material: naive CD4+ T cells from PBMCs. The subset here: CD45RA+ positively selected. The TCR originated in a man between 18 and 29 years old in good health. Some clones in this sample may be carry-over from other donors' samples. The CDR3 DNA reads TGTGCCAGCAGCCCCGACAGGGAGGGGATCGGCGAGCAGTTCTTC. Its protein is CASSPDREGIGEQFF.